This T cell receptor beta chain derives from a study of technical replicates of blood from a few donors. This clone is labeled as medium-sized. Some clones are missing from TCRdb's copy, which holds only in-frame ones; the method was immunoSEQ multiplex PCR. In the table there are fewer than 85,000 clones, around 94% of which are singletons. The specimen sequenced was T cells isolated from PBMCs. The sequence was obtained from a human donor in good health.

CDR3 nucleotides: TGTGCCAGCTCTACTCAGTGGAGCATAGAAGCTTTCTTT. Translating it yields CASSTQWSIEAFF. The chain is built from TRBV28 and TRBJ1-1; D is uncertain. V was cut by 8 bases and J by 8 bases, with 18 bases left in between. The CDR3 extends over 13 amino acids. Germline V gene lookup returns CDR1 MDHEN and CDR2 SYDVKM. Full variable domain (outside the CDR3, taken from reference TRBV28 and TRBJ1-1): DVKVTQSSRYLVKRTGEKVFLECVQDMDHENMFWYRQDPGLGLRLIYFSYDVKMKEKGDIPEGYSVSREKKERFSLILESASTNQTSMYLCASSTQWSIEAFFGQGTRLTVV.